The sequence of this T cell receptor (beta chain) was determined in a study of spatial heterogeneity in lung cancer. Background on the study: A total of around 76 untreated early-stage non-small cell lung cancer patients served as donors.

The sample holds one count of this clonotype. Time point meaning: blood at routine non-recurrence follow-up after resection. Researchers sequenced whole RNA taken from tumor, nontumor lung or frozen PBMC without sorting. Germline V gene lookup returns CDR1 SGHTA and CDR2 FQGNSA. Trimming left V 1 base short and J 0 bases short, with 11 bases between. The CDR3 runs 16 residues. One entry per CDR3 protein results from TCRdb running MiXCR on the 5' RACE reads. This table holds around 100,000 distinct CDR3 sequences, approximately 10% found once. The J gene is TRBJ2-3, the V gene TRBV7-2, with D hard to call. The sample in question was PBMCs, obtained at follow-up. The source of this sequence is a female donor with early-stage non-small cell lung cancer. CDR3 coding DNA: TGTGCCAGCAGCTTAGAAGGAGCTCTTAGCACAGATACGCAGTATTTT. The encoded protein is CASSLEGALSTDTQYF. Complete variable domain (other parts from reference TRBV7-2 and TRBJ2-3): GAGVSQSPSNKVTEKGKDVELRCDPISGHTALYWYRQSLGQGLEFLIYFQGNSAPDKSGLPSDRFSAERTGGSVSTLTIQRTQQEDSAVYLCASSLEGALSTDTQYFGPGTRLTVL.